Listed below are T cell receptor beta chains from one sample, sequenced in a study of blood T cell repertoires in COVID-19. The method was immunoSEQ multiplex PCR; TCRdb's version includes in-frame clones alone and lacks a portion of them. The sample gives about 97,000 clones, around four fifths of which show up once; over 7.5% is in the top ten. The specimen was peripheral blood. The receptors derive from a man aged 55 to 70 with active or convalescent COVID-19. CDR3s include the opening cysteine and the closing phenylalanine or tryptophan.

>TRBV6-5
CASRSGYEQYF
>TRBV5-4
CASSLLAGEGHEQFF
>TRBV28
CASTALGLARSQETQYF
>TRBV6-6
CASSQPGTGKTEAFF
>TRBV2
CASFDPGSVVGYTF
>TRBV6-5
CASRNEGGTIYF
>TRBV9
CASSAGGTGGAETQYF
>TRBV6-2/TRBV6-3
CASSPGQGIANYGYTF
>TRBV27
CAASSFGTGRDEQFF
>TRBV27
CASRGTGKGYEQYF
>TRBV9
CASSLAGTGSYNEQFF
>TRBV18
CASSQLGGSLHGYTF
>TRBV19
CASSMGGLFSSYEQYF
>TRBV14
CASSQVYTSGNEQFF
>TRBV6-5
CASSRQGTLNTEAFF
>TRBV2
CASSEGYWGGSYEQYF
>TRBV7-6
CASSLHRGRSGEGYTF
>TRBV5-6
CASSFQGLDTEAFF
>TRBV5-1
CASSPLSGGTGELFF
>TRBV10-3
CAISSEVKNIQYF
>TRBV30
CAWSQGGNQPQHF
>TRBV3-1/TRBV3-2
CASRTVRSGTETQYF
>TRBV10-3
CAISDRTANYGYTF
>TRBV30
CAWGPGVTQYF
>TRBV3-1/TRBV3-2
CASRIGGGPTDTQYF
>TRBV3-1/TRBV3-2
CASSPGVGGSEETQYF
>TRBV2
CASCRDTGNTIYF
>TRBV10-1
CASSDEGGTDTQYF
>TRBV24-1
CATSDLGLAGTDTQYF
>TRBV6-5
CASRDSSSYNEQFF
>TRBV28
CASSPRNYGYTF
>TRBV7-2
CASSNGQGGLNQPQHF
>TRBV5-4
CAGSRGGSDTQYF
>TRBV6-5
CASMFFSGNTIYF
>TRBV10-2
CASTTSGQGNSPLHF
>TRBV5-6
CASSLGDRNTEAFF
>TRBV6-7
CASSYSKTGTGELFF
>TRBV18
CASSPRKQGAGSDTQYF
>TRBV18
CASSPGSYGYTF
>TRBV6-5
CASTGTDNNEQFF
>TRBV9
CASSRQQYKDRGAPDTQYF
>TRBV28
CASSGTSGRWIETQYF
>TRBV7-6
CASSLGANTEAFF
>TRBV27
CASRPQGSGANTGELFF
>TRBV28
CASSSPRLAGVDTQYF
>TRBV6-4
CASSEFSGNSPLHF
>TRBV4-1
CASSQARGEQYF
>TRBV10-3
CAISSVTGELFF
>TRBV18
CASSPRDRAGELFF
>TRBV5-1
CASSLGLAGKNNEQFF
>TRBV10-3
CAISEHSQGAEGETQYF
>TRBV6-2/TRBV6-3
CASSLGSFRADTQYF
>TRBV27
CASATGDTQYF
>TRBV7-9
CASSKNRGSLFSTNEKLFF
>TRBV4-2
CASSPGTSGSEQYF
>TRBV7-6
CASRQSGEQFF
>TRBV28
CASSLVASSYNEQFF
>TRBV3-1/TRBV3-2
CASSPPTGHKRYGYTF
>TRBV4-1
CASTKVFRDRVNIQYF